This TCR beta chain was sequenced during a study of technical replicates of blood from four donors. Clones were read by immunoSEQ multiplex PCR, and TCRdb kept only the in-frame ones, dropping some. Counted here are approximately 73,000 clones, about 90% occurring once; the ten biggest clones make up 0.42%. This CDR3 contains 14 residues. Trimming stripped 0 bases from V and 4 bases from J, with 9 bases between. CDR1 and CDR2 from the germline V gene are KGHSH and LQKENI. The receptor's source is a human donor in good health. The sample taken for sequencing was T cells isolated from PBMCs. The chain combines TRBV18 with TRBJ1-2; maybe TRBD1 (5 bases). As DNA, the CDR3 is TGTGCCAGCTCACCACCTCAGGGAACCTATGGCTACACCTTC. Translated: CASSPPQGTYGYTF.